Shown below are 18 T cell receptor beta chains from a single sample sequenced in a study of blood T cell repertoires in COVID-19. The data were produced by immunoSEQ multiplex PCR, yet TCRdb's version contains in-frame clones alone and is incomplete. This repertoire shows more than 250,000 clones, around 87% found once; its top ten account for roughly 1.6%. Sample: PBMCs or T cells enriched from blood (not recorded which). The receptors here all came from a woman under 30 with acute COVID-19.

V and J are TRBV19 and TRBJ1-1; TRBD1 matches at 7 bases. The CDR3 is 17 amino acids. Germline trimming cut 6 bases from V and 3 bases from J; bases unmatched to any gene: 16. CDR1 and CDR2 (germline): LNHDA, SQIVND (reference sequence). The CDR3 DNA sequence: TGTGCCAGTAGGTACGGGGTGGGACAGTGGATTGACACTGAAGCTTTCTTT. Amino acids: CASRYGVGQWIDTEAFF.

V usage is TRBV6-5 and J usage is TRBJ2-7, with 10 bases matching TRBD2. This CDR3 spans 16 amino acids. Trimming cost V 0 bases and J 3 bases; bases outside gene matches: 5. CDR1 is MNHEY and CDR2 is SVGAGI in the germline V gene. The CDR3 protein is CASSYSSLAGVYEQYF. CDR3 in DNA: TGTGCCAGCAGTTACTCCTCCCTAGCGGGAGTCTACGAGCAGTACTTC.

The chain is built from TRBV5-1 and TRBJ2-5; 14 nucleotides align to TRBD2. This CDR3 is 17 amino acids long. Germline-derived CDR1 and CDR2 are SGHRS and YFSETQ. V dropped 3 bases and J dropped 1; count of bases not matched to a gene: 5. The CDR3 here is CASSWLGLAGAQETQYF. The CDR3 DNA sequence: TGCGCCAGCAGCTGGCTGGGACTAGCGGGGGCCCAAGAGACCCAGTACTTC.

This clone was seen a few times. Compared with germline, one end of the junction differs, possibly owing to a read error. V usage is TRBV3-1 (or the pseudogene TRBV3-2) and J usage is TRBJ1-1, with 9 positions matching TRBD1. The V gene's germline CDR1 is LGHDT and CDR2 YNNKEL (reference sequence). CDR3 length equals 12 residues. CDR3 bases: TGTGCCAGCAGCCTACGGACAGGGGATGGGATCTTT. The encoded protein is CASSLRTGDGIF.

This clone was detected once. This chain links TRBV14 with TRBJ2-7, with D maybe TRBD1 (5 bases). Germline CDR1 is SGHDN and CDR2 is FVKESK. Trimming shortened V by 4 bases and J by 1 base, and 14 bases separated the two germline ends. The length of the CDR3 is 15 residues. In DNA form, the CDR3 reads TGTGCCAGCAGCCCTTTGGGCAGGGCTTCCTACGAGCAGTACTTC. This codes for CASSPLGRASYEQYF.

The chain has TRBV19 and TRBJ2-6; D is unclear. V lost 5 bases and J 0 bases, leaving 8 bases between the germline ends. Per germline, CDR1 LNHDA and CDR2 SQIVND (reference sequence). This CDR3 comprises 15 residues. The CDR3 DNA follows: TGTGCCAGTAGTTCCCGTAGCTCTGGGGCCAACGTCCTGACTTTC. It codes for CASSSRSSGANVLTF.

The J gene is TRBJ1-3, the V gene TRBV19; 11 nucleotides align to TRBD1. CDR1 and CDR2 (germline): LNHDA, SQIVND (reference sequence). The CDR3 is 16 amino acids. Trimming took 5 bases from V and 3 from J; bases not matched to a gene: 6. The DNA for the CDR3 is TGTGCCAGTAGTGCTGCGGACAGGGGGCATGGAAACACCATATATTTT. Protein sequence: CASSAADRGHGNTIYF.

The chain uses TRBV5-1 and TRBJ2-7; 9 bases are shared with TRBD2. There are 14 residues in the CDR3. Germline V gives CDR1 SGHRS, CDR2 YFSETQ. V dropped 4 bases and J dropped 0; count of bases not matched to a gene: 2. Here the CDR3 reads CASSRLADSYEQYF. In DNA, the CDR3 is TGCGCCAGCAGCCGACTAGCGGACTCCTACGAGCAGTACTTC.

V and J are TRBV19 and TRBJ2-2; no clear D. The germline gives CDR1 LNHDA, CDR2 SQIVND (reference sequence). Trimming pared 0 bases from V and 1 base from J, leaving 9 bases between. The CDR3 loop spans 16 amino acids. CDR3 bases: TGTGCCAGTAGTATAGATGACATACAGAACACCGGGGAGCTGTTTTTT. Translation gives CASSIDDIQNTGELFF.

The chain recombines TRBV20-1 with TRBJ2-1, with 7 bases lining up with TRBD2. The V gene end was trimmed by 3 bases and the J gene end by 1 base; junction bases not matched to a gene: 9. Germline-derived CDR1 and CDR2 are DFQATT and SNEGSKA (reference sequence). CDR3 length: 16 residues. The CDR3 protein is CSASGTNSGSYNEQFF. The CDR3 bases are TGCAGTGCTAGTGGGACCAATAGCGGGTCCTACAATGAGCAGTTCTTC.

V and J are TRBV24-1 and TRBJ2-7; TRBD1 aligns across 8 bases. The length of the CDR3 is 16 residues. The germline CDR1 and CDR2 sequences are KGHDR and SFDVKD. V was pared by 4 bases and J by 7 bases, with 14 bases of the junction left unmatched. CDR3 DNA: TGTGCCACCAGTGACCCCCTTGACAGGGGTGGGAGGGAGCAGTACTTC. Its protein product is CATSDPLDRGGREQYF.

The CDR3 spells CASSLGVGRGAGNEQFF. CDR3 sequence (DNA): TGTGCCAGCAGCTTAGGAGTTGGCAGGGGCGCGGGCAATGAGCAGTTCTTC. The chain links TRBV7-9 to TRBJ2-1; possibly TRBD1 for D (6 bases). The germline V gene has CDR1 SEHNR and CDR2 FQNEAQ (reference sequence). The CDR3 totals 17 residues. Trimming took off 1 base at V and 6 bases at J, with 19 bases between the two ends.

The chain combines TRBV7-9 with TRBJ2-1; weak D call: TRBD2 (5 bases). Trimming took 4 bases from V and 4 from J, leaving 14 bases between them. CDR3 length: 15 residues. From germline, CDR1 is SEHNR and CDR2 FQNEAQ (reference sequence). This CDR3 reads CASSSLSGNYNEQFF. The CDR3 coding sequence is TGTGCCAGCAGCTCCCTTTCGGGGAATTACAATGAGCAGTTCTTC.

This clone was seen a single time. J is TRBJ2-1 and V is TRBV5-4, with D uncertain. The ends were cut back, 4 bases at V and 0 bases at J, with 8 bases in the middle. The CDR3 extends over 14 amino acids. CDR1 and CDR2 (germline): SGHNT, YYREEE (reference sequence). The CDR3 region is CASSDAVSYNEQFF. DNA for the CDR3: TGTGCCAGCAGCGACGCGGTCTCCTACAATGAGCAGTTCTTC.

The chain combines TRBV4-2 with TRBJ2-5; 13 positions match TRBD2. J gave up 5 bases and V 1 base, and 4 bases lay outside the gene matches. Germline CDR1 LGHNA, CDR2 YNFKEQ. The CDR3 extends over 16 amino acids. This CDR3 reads CASSQATSGRVETQYF. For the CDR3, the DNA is TGTGCCAGCAGCCAAGCCACTAGCGGGAGGGTGGAGACCCAGTACTTC.

The chain's CDR3 is CASSDSAGTGELFF. CDR3 bases: TGTGCCAGCAGTGACTCAGCGGGGACCGGGGAGCTGTTTTTT. The V gene is TRBV6-4, the J gene TRBJ2-2; 7 nucleotides line up with TRBD2. Germline trimming cut 0 bases from V and 5 bases from J; bases unmatched to any gene: 0. Germline values: CDR1 MRHNA, CDR2 SNTAGT. The length of the CDR3 is 14 residues.

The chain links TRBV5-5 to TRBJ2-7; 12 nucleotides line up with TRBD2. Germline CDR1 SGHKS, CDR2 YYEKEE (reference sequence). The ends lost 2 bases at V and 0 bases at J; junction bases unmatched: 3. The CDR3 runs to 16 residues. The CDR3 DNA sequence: TGTGCCAGCAGCTTCGGACTAGCGGGGATCTCCTACGAGCAGTACTTC. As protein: CASSFGLAGISYEQYF.

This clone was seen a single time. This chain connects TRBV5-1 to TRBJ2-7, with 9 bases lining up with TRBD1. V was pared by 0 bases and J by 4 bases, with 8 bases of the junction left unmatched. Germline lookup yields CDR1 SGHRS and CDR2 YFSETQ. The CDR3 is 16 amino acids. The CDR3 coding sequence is TGCGCCAGCAGCTTGGGAGCAGCCGGGACAGGGTACGAGCAGTACTTC. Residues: CASSLGAAGTGYEQYF.